The present T cell receptor beta chain was sequenced within a study of blood T cell repertoires in COVID-19. As for the study in general: The origin of the acute and convalescent COVID-19 samples was the United States, Italy and Spain. The analysed material was cDNA or gDNA that came from T cells, B-cell-depleted T cells, or PBMCs.

In the study's own analysis: The assay estimated nucleated cells by amplifying reference gene primers. Sequencing used immunoSEQ multiplex PCR; TCRdb keeps in-frame clones, though not all of them. V and J calls plus clone size are reproduced from that table; the DNA served to infer D and trimming. This table holds approximately 110,000 clones, 70% to 90% found once. The CDR3 totals 16 residues. Germline V lookup: CDR1 SGHKS, CDR2 YYEKEE (reference sequence). V was cut by 0 bases and J by 2 bases, with 13 bases left in between. This clone came up once. The sequenced sample was peripheral blood. This receptor was obtained from a man aged 35 to 55 with acute or convalescent COVID-19. This rearrangement joins TRBV5-5 to TRBJ2-3; D is unresolved. CDR3 coding DNA: TGTGCCAGCAGCTTGGAGTCCCACCGGTTCACAGATACGCAGTATTTT. This sequence encodes CASSLESHRFTDTQYF.